This T cell receptor beta chain was sequenced in a study of tumor T cells in aggressive B-cell lymphoma. Assay: immunoSEQ multiplex PCR; the TCRdb copy retains only in-frame clones and omits some. The table lists approximately 820 clones, around four fifths of them singletons, with around a sixth in the top ten. CDR3 length: 16 residues. The V end lost 0 bases, the J end lost 0 bases, and 11 bases lay between the germline ends. In germline, CDR1 is KGHSH, CDR2 LQKENI. The rearrangement joins TRBV18 to TRBJ1-1; D remains unclear. The material sequenced was tumor tissue. The sequence derives from an adult with diffuse large B cell lymphoma. The CDR3 spells CASSPPAGRLNTEAFF. CDR3 sequence (DNA): TGTGCCAGCTCACCACCGGCGGGAAGGCTGAACACTGAAGCTTTCTTT.